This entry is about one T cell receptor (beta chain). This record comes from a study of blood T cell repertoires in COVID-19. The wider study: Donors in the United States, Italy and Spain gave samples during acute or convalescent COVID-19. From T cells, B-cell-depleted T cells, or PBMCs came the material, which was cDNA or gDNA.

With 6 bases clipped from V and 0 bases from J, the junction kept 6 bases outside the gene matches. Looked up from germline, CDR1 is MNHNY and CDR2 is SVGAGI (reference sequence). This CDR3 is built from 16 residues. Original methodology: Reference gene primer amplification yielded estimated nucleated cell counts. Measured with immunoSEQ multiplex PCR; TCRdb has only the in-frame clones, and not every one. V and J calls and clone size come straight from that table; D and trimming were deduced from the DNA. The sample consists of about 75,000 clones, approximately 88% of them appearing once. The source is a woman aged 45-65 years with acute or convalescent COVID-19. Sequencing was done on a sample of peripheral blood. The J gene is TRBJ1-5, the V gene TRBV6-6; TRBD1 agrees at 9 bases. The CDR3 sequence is CASRTGGFDSNQPQHF. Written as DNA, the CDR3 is TGTGCCAGCAGGACAGGGGGGTTTGATAGCAATCAGCCCCAGCATTTT.